This is a list of T cell receptor beta chains from one sample in a study of T cells in Graves' hyperthyroidism and ophthalmopathy. TCRdb redid the calling of the multiplex PCR reads with MiXCR, one entry per CDR3 protein. The sample has hundreds of thousands of distinct CDR3 sequences; approximately 23% are singletons. The sequenced sample was blood. The source is a woman aged 40 to 55 with Graves' ophthalmopathy. Each CDR3 is given with its conserved first and last residue. A D gene is named only where the DNA matches it firmly. The size of a clone is reported for some rows only, either as once, few or many, or as a class for expanded clones.

v_gene	j_gene	d_gene	abundance	CDR3nt	CDR3aa
TRBV4-2	TRBJ2-7	NA	NA	TGTGCCAGCAGCCCCTCCGGGACCACCTACGAGCAGTACTTC	CASSPSGTTYEQYF
TRBV27	TRBJ1-1	NA	many	TGTGCCAGCAGTGCCCTGAGGGGCGGTGAAGCTTTCTTT	CASSALRGGEAFF
TRBV6-2/TRBV6-3	TRBJ1-5	NA	NA	TGTGCCAGCAGTTACCTGGCAGGTCAACAGCCCCAGCATTTT	CASSYLAGQQPQHF
TRBV5-1	TRBJ2-2	NA	many	TGCGCCAGCAGCTTGGTGGAGAACACCGGGGAGCTGTTTTTT	CASSLVENTGELFF
TRBV18	TRBJ1-1	NA	many	TGTGCCAGCTCACCCCCTGGACAGCTGAACACTGAAGCTTTCTTT	CASSPPGQLNTEAFF
TRBV7-6	TRBJ1-2	TRBD1	many	TGTGCCAGCAGCTTTAATACAGGGGGCGTCTATGGCTACACCTTC	CASSFNTGGVYGYTF
TRBV12-3/TRBV12-4	TRBJ2-7	TRBD1	many	TGTGCCAGCAGTTTTGGACAGGGTGGGTCCGGCGAGCAGTACTTC	CASSFGQGGSGEQYF
TRBV19	TRBJ2-5	NA	NA	TGTGCCAGTAGTGATCGGACGGGGGGCCTAGAGACCCAGTACTTC	CASSDRTGGLETQYF
TRBV6-4	TRBJ2-2	TRBD2	many	TGTGCCAGCAGCCCCACCGGGACTACTACCGGGGAGCTGTTTTTT	CASSPTGTTTGELFF
TRBV15	TRBJ1-3	NA	many	TGTGCCACCAGGGAGAATCGGGAGAGACCCATATATTTT	CATRENRERPIYF